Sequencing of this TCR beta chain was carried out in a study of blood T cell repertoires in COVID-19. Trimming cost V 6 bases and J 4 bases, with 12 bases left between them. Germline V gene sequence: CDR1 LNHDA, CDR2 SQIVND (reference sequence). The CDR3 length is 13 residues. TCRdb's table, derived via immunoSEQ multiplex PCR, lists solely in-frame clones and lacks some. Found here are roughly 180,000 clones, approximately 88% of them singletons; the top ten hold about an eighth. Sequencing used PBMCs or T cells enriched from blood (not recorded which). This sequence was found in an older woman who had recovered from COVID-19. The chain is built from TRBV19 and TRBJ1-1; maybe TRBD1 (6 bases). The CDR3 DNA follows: TGTGCCAGTAGACCGGGACAAATCACTGAAGCTTTCTTT. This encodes CASRPGQITEAFF.